A selection of T cell receptor beta chains follows, all from one sample in a study of T-cell memory formation after mild COVID-19. TCRdb ran MiXCR on the 5' RACE reads and lists one entry per CDR3 protein. This table holds 350,000 or so distinct CDR3 sequences, 20% to 25% found once. Sequences were obtained from PBMCs or a T cell subset sorted from them (not recorded which). The source of these receptors is a man between 18 and 29 years old who had mild COVID-19 (a few samples of this study predate the infection). Cell type and time point are not known. Each CDR3 is given with its conserved first and last residue. The order of the fields is D gene, clone size, J gene, V gene, CDR3 DNA, CDR3 protein. The D gene is left open where the match is weak. The listing skips clone size in some rows; elsewhere it reads once, few, many or a size class.

.,.,TRBJ2-7,TRBV10-3,TGTGCCATCAGTGCCTCGGGACGGAACTACGAGCAGTACTTC,CAISASGRNYEQYF
.,.,TRBJ2-5,TRBV7-2,TGTGCCAGCAGTGAGGGGCGGTCAGAGACCCAGTACTTC,CASSEGRSETQYF
TRBD1,.,TRBJ2-1,TRBV11-2,TGTGCCAGCAGCTCTTCCCGGGACAGCTACAATGAGCAGTTCTTC,CASSSSRDSYNEQFF
TRBD1,.,TRBJ2-3,TRBV27,TGTGCCAGCAGTCCTACACGACAGGGGGCTTCAGATACGCAGTATTTT,CASSPTRQGASDTQYF
TRBD1,.,TRBJ2-7,TRBV5-1,TGCGCCAGCAGCCGAGGGACAGGGGGCTACGAGCAGTACTTC,CASSRGTGGYEQYF
.,.,TRBJ1-5,TRBV6-2/TRBV6-3,TGTGCCAGCAGTTACGGGAATTTTAATCAGCCCCAGCATTTT,CASSYGNFNQPQHF
.,few,TRBJ2-1,TRBV4-1,TGCGCCAGCAGCCAAGATCATGTGGGCGGAGATGAGCAGTTCTTC,CASSQDHVGGDEQFF
.,many,TRBJ2-3,TRBV5-1,TGCGCCAGCCGGCCTCGGGGACAATTCCGACAGGAAGCTTGGAATACGCAGTATTTT,CASRPRGQFRQEAWNTQYF
.,.,TRBJ1-1,TRBV7-8,TGTGCCAGCAGCTCAAGGATGGACACTGAAGCTTTCTTT,CASSSRMDTEAFF
TRBD2,many,TRBJ2-7,TRBV27,TGTGCCAGTAAAGGGGCTAGCGGGCCCGGAAATTACGAGCAGTACTTC,CASKGASGPGNYEQYF
.,few,TRBJ1-2,TRBV4-3,TGCGCCAGCAGCCAGGACAGAAATGGCTACACCTTC,CASSQDRNGYTF
.,.,TRBJ1-1,TRBV3-1,TGTGCCAGCAGGGGGGCAAACACTGAAGCTTTCTTT,CASRGANTEAFF
.,.,TRBJ1-5,TRBV6-2/TRBV6-3,TGTGCCAGCAGTGAGACAACTTATCAGCCCCAGCATTTT,CASSETTYQPQHF
TRBD1,.,TRBJ2-1,TRBV7-9,TGTGCCAGCAGCCCCAGGGACAGGGGGTATGAGCAGTTCTTC,CASSPRDRGYEQFF
TRBD1,many,TRBJ2-1,TRBV6-6,TGTGCCAGCATTCCGAAGGGACAGGAGAACAATGAGCAGTTCTTC,CASIPKGQENNEQFF
.,few,TRBJ2-3,TRBV5-1,TGCGCCAGCTCACCTATCCGGCCGACAGATACGCAGTATTTT,CASSPIRPTDTQYF
.,few,TRBJ2-1,TRBV7-9,TGTGCCAGCAGCCCACGACTAACTTCCGTCTTC,CASSPRLTSVF
.,many,TRBJ2-5,TRBV10-3,TGTGCCATCAGTGAGAGGGAAGAGACCCAGTACTTC,CAISEREETQYF
TRBD1,.,TRBJ1-1,TRBV10-3,TGTGCCATCAGTGAGCCGGGACAGGGCAAAACTGAAGCTTTCTTT,CAISEPGQGKTEAFF
.,few,TRBJ1-6,TRBV7-6,TGTGCCAGCAGCTTAGACCCTCGGTCACCCCTCCACTTT,CASSLDPRSPLHF
TRBD2,few,TRBJ2-7,TRBV4-3,TGCGCCAGCAGCCAAGGCAGAGGGGATATCGCCGGCGGGGGGGCAATCTACGAGCAGTACTTC,CASSQGRGDIAGGGAIYEQYF
.,many,TRBJ2-5,TRBV5-4,TGTGCCAGTAAAGGGGGGGAGACCCAGTACTTC,CASKGGETQYF
TRBD1,.,TRBJ1-1,TRBV4-3,TGCGCCAGCAGCCGGCAACAGGGGCAGAAAGCTTTCTTT,CASSRQQGQKAFF
.,few,TRBJ1-4,TRBV19,TGTGCCAGTAGTATTACAGGAAGGACGACTAATGAAAAACTGTTTTTT,CASSITGRTTNEKLFF
.,.,TRBJ1-3,TRBV5-1,TGCGCCAGCAGCTTATCGGACAGTACAAACACCATATATTTT,CASSLSDSTNTIYF
TRBD1,few,TRBJ1-6,TRBV4-2,TGTGCCAGCAGCCAAGCAGGGGGAAATTCACCCCTCCACTTT,CASSQAGGNSPLHF
.,.,TRBJ2-5,TRBV5-1,TGCGCCAGCAGCGCGGGGACAGCGATGGGAGAGACCCAGTACTTC,CASSAGTAMGETQYF
TRBD2,.,TRBJ2-5,TRBV7-2,TGTGCCAGCAGCACAACTAGCGGGGGCTTCCAAGAGACCCAGTACTTC,CASSTTSGGFQETQYF
.,.,TRBJ1-1,TRBV5-1,TGCGCCAGCAGCCAGGCGATGAACACTGAAGCTTTCTTT,CASSQAMNTEAFF
.,.,TRBJ2-6,TRBV21-1,TGTGCCAGCAGCCCGCGTGGGACAGGGTGTCGGGCTGGGGCCAACGTCCTGACTTTC,CASSPRGTGCRAGANVLTF
TRBD2,.,TRBJ2-7,TRBV7-2,TGTGCCAGGAGCCCGGTCGGGGGGGCGAACTACGAGCAGTACTTC,CARSPVGGANYEQYF
.,many,TRBJ1-1,TRBV10-3,TGTGCCATCAGTGCCAGGGGTGGGACTGAAGCTTTCTTT,CAISARGGTEAFF
TRBD1,.,TRBJ1-1,TRBV15,TGTGCCACCAGCAGAGATCAGGGGGCTCCGGCTTTCTTT,CATSRDQGAPAFF
.,.,TRBJ1-1,TRBV9,TGTGCCAGCAGCTTAACTGGGGCAGGGGAAGCTTTCTTT,CASSLTGAGEAFF
.,few,TRBJ2-4,TRBV30,TGTGCCTGGAGCCTAAGTGGGAACATTCAGTACTTC,CAWSLSGNIQYF
.,.,TRBJ2-3,TRBV5-1,TGCGCCAGCAGGCCTGCCCCGACTAGTCGCACAGATACGCAGTATTTT,CASRPAPTSRTDTQYF
.,few,TRBJ1-3,TRBV4-2,TGTGCCAGCAGCCGAGATACGTACTCTGGAAACACCATATATTTT,CASSRDTYSGNTIYF
.,few,TRBJ1-1,TRBV5-6,TGTGCCAGCAGCTGGCAGGGGTACATAGTGAACACTGAAGCTTTCTTT,CASSWQGYIVNTEAFF
.,.,TRBJ2-3,TRBV7-2,TGTGCCAGCAGCGCAAGGGGGTTGGCTACGCAGTATTTT,CASSARGLATQYF
.,many,TRBJ1-1,TRBV5-1,TGCGCCAGCAGCCAAGACAGTTACGGGGGCACTGAAGCTTTCTTT,CASSQDSYGGTEAFF
.,few,TRBJ1-2,TRBV24-1,TGTGCCACCAGTGATCCGACGGCTGGCTACACCTTC,CATSDPTAGYTF
TRBD1,many,TRBJ2-3,TRBV5-1,TGCGCCAGCACCGCCAAGACAGGGCCTCAGGATACGCAGTATTTT,CASTAKTGPQDTQYF
TRBD2,few,TRBJ2-2,TRBV7-2,TGTGCCAGCAGCTCCGTTGGGACTAGCAACACCGGGGAGCTGTTTTTT,CASSSVGTSNTGELFF
TRBD1,many,TRBJ2-1,TRBV20-1,TGCAGTGCTAGATCACCGGGACAGGCATACAATGAGCAGTTCTTC,CSARSPGQAYNEQFF
.,few,TRBJ2-5,TRBV7-2,TGTGCCAGCAGCTTAGTCTGGGGGCAAGAGACCCAGTACTTC,CASSLVWGQETQYF
.,.,TRBJ2-3,TRBV20-1,TGCAGTGCTTCCCCCGGGGAGAGGACAGATACGCAGTATTTT,CSASPGERTDTQYF